The 28 T cell receptor beta chains below were found in one sample sequenced in a study of T cell responses to AZD1222 COVID-19 vaccine. Using immunoSEQ multiplex PCR, the repertoire was profiled, and TCRdb retains in-frame clones only, with some absent. Of some 120,000 clones in the sample, 89% were seen once. The starting material was peripheral blood, obtained on day 0 of AZD1222 vaccination. These receptors originate from an adult in good health.

This clone has a single count. V is TRBV28 and J is TRBJ1-4, with D uncertain. Trimming removed 2 bases from V and 4 bases from J, with 5 bases in between. The CDR3 is 13 residues long. From germline, CDR1 is MDHEN and CDR2 SYDVKM. CDR3: CASSLPRNEKLFF. CDR3 coding DNA: TGTGCCAGCAGTTTACCTCGTAATGAAAAACTGTTTTTT.

The chain uses TRBV7-2 and TRBJ1-5, with D possibly being TRBD1 (5 bases). Deletions cut 3 bases from V and 0 bases from J, with 15 bases between. CDR3 size: 17 residues. Germline lookup yields CDR1 SGHTA and CDR2 FQGNSA. The CDR3 loop is CASSFHGQPDSNQPQHF. As DNA, the CDR3 is TGTGCCAGCAGCTTCCACGGACAACCTGATAGCAATCAGCCCCAGCATTTT.

This chain connects TRBV28 to TRBJ1-1; a weak D match, TRBD1 (5 bases). The ends were cut back, 2 bases at V and 7 bases at J, with 17 bases in the middle. Germline lookup yields CDR1 MDHEN and CDR2 SYDVKM. The length of the CDR3 is 15 residues. The DNA of the CDR3 is TGTGCCAGCAGTTTAGGGGCAGGGACCGGAGGTGAAGCTTTCTTT. Its translation: CASSLGAGTGGEAFF.

The rearrangement joins TRBV5-1 to TRBJ1-1, with 9 bases aligning to TRBD1. Trimming took 7 bases from V and 3 from J; bases not matched to a gene: 13. The CDR3 loop spans 16 amino acids. Germline assignment: CDR1 SGHRS and CDR2 YFSETQ. CDR3 coding DNA: TGCGCCAGCGCCCCCGAACAGGGGGCGAGGTACACTGAAGCTTTCTTT. The encoded protein is CASAPEQGARYTEAFF.

The chain has TRBV19 and TRBJ2-5; 12 bases line up with TRBD2. Germline V CDR1 and CDR2: LNHDA, SQIVND (reference sequence). The CDR3 has 14 residues. V dropped 0 bases and J dropped 10; count of bases not matched to a gene: 3. Here the CDR3 DNA reads TGTGCCAGTAGTATAGATTCTAGCGGGGGGGACCAGTACTTC. Translated: CASSIDSSGGDQYF.

CDR3 loop: CAWRQDSYGYTF. CDR3 nucleotides: TGTGCCTGGAGGCAGGACAGCTATGGCTACACCTTC. The chain has TRBV30 and TRBJ1-2, with D perhaps TRBD1 (6 bases). Trimming cost V 3 bases and J 4 bases, with 9 bases left between them. This CDR3 has 12 amino acids. Germline CDR1 reads GTSNPN; CDR2 reads SVGIG (reference sequence).

The chain links TRBV19 to TRBJ1-1, with TRBD1 matching over 7 bases. V lost 10 bases, J lost 1 base, and 12 bases stayed unmatched. CDR3 length: 15 amino acids. Germline CDR1 and CDR2: LNHDA and SQIVND (reference sequence). The DNA for the CDR3 is TGTGCCACAAGGACGCGGCGGACAGGGAACACTGAAGCTTTCTTT. Its translation is CATRTRRTGNTEAFF.

The rearrangement uses TRBV19 and TRBJ2-7; D is undetermined. The CDR3 totals 13 residues. Per germline, CDR1 LNHDA and CDR2 SQIVND (reference sequence). Trimming pared 0 bases from V and 2 bases from J, leaving 5 bases between. In DNA, the CDR3 is TGTGCCAGTAGTATAGATGGCCCCTACGAGCAGTACTTC. Amino acids: CASSIDGPYEQYF.

This sequence joins TRBV11-3 and TRBJ2-1; D may be TRBD1 (5 bases). The germline V and J ends were trimmed by 5 bases and 6 bases, with 14 bases remaining between them. Germline V lookup: CDR1 SGHNT, CDR2 YENEEA. The CDR3 spans 14 residues. The CDR3 DNA follows: TGTGCCAGCAGCAGGGGCCGTTCTTCCAATGAGCAGTTCTTC. Translated: CASSRGRSSNEQFF.

The J gene is TRBJ1-1, the V gene TRBV6-5, with a tentative D call TRBD1 (5 bases). The CDR3 length is 12 residues. Trimming shortened V by 8 bases and J by 4 bases, and 11 bases separated the two germline ends. The V gene's germline CDR1 is MNHEY and CDR2 SVGAGI. The CDR3 DNA is TGTGCCAGCGAGCGACAGCGCACTGAAGCTTTCTTT. It yields the protein CASERQRTEAFF.

This clone was detected once. CDR3 residues: CASGGAGRYGYTF. CDR3 sequence (DNA): TGTGCCAGCGGCGGGGCAGGGAGGTATGGCTACACCTTC. V and J are TRBV3-1 (or the pseudogene TRBV3-2) and TRBJ1-2, with D possibly matching TRBD1 (5 bases). This CDR3 has 13 residues. CDR1 and CDR2 (germline): LGHDT, YNNKEL (reference sequence). V dropped 8 bases and J dropped 5 bases, with 15 bases sitting between them.

The CDR3 DNA sequence: TGTGCCAGCAGCTCTGGGGGGCACGGAAACACCATATATTTT. Its protein is CASSSGGHGNTIYF. The chain joins TRBV5-5 to TRBJ1-3; D perhaps matches TRBD1 (6 bases). The V gene's germline CDR1 is SGHKS and CDR2 YYEKEE (reference sequence). The CDR3 contains 14 residues. Trimming took off 3 bases at V and 4 bases at J, with 11 bases between the two ends. The variable domain in full, completed from reference TRBV5-5 and TRBJ1-3, reads DAGVTQSPTHLIKTRGQQVTLRCSPISGHKSVSWYQQVLGQGPQFIFQYYEKEERGRGNFPDRFSARQFPNYSSELNVNALLLGDSALYLCASSSGGHGNTIYFGEGSWLTVV.

The gene calls are TRBV2 and TRBJ2-7; either TRBD1 or TRBD2 may fit D (6 bases each). The V end lost 2 bases, the J end lost 10 bases, and 15 bases lay between the germline ends. The CDR3 is 13 amino acids. Germline-derived CDR1 and CDR2 are SNHLY and FYNNEI. CDR3 sequence: CASSERSDGGQYF. The DNA of the CDR3 is TGTGCCAGCAGTGAACGATCAGACGGGGGCCAGTACTTC.

This chain links TRBV29-1 with TRBJ1-5, with 7 positions matching TRBD1. The CDR3 has 16 amino acids. The V segment lost 4 bases and the J segment 2 bases; nucleotides outside the gene matches: 11. The V gene's germline CDR1 is SQVTM and CDR2 ANQGSEA. CDR3 residues: CSVATGASYGNQPQHF. The CDR3 DNA sequence: TGCAGCGTTGCCACAGGGGCTTCCTATGGCAATCAGCCCCAGCATTTT.

This chain joins TRBV4-1 and TRBJ2-3; 8 bases map to TRBD2. Germline CDR1 MGHRA, CDR2 YSYEKL. The J segment lost 0 bases and the V segment lost 6 bases, leaving 5 bases of the junction unmatched. The CDR3 spans 15 residues. The CDR3 region has the DNA TGCGCCAGCAGAGGCAAGCGGGGGAGCACAGATACGCAGTATTTT. Translating it yields CASRGKRGSTDTQYF.

The rearrangement joins TRBV7-8 to TRBJ1-5, with unresolved D. V was clipped by 5 bases and J by 0 bases, with 8 bases between them. Germline CDR1 reads SGHVS; CDR2 reads FQNEAQ. The CDR3 is 14 amino acids. The CDR3, as DNA: TGTGCCAGCAGCAAGGATAATAGCAATCAGCCCCAGCATTTT. Translation gives CASSKDNSNQPQHF.

This chain uses TRBV20-1 with TRBJ2-1; D unclear. V was clipped by 6 bases and J by 10 bases, with 10 bases between them. Germline CDR1 is DFQATT and CDR2 is SNEGSKA (reference sequence). This CDR3 region has 10 residues. CDR3 in amino acids: CSAPLKEQFF. The DNA for the CDR3 is TGCAGTGCGCCCCTAAAGGAGCAGTTCTTC.

The genes are TRBV15 and TRBJ1-2; D remains ambiguous. CDR1 is LNHNV and CDR2 is YYDKDF in the germline V gene (reference sequence). The CDR3 runs 15 residues. Trimming took off 0 bases at V and 3 bases at J, with 11 bases between the two ends. The CDR3 nucleotides are TGTGCCACCAGCAGAGATCGGGAGGGCTACTATGGCTACACCTTC. The encoded protein is CATSRDREGYYGYTF.

The V and J genes are TRBV12-3 or TRBV12-4 and TRBJ1-2; D unclear. Trimming left V 1 base short and J 5 bases short, with 8 bases between. CDR3 length: 13 residues. CDR3 region: CASSLVLSYGYTF. In nucleotides, the CDR3 is TGTGCCAGCAGTTTAGTATTATCTTATGGCTACACCTTC.

The V call is TRBV3-1 (or the pseudogene TRBV3-2), the J call TRBJ2-3, with D hard to call. Germline lookup yields CDR1 LGHDT and CDR2 YNNKEL (reference sequence). The CDR3 is made up of 15 amino acids. Trimming took off 0 bases at V and 0 bases at J, with 7 bases between the two ends. CDR3 nucleotide sequence: TGTGCCAGCAGCCAAGATGCGGATAGCACAGATACGCAGTATTTT. Translated: CASSQDADSTDTQYF.

CDR3 loop: CASSYFQGAEAFF. The CDR3 region has the DNA TGTGCCAGCAGTTACTTCCAGGGGGCTGAAGCTTTCTTT. The rearrangement uses TRBV6-5 and TRBJ1-1; 7 positions match TRBD1. The CDR3 contains 13 residues. CDR1 is MNHEY and CDR2 is SVGAGI in the germline V gene. The ends lost 1 base at V and 6 bases at J; junction bases unmatched: 2.

The CDR3: CASSLSTGANYGYTF. CDR3 bases: TGCGCCAGCAGCCTTTCGACAGGGGCTAACTATGGCTACACCTTC. V usage is TRBV5-1 and J usage is TRBJ1-2, with 8 bases identical to TRBD1. V shed 4 bases and J 0 bases; nucleotides not matched to a gene: 5. CDR3 size: 15 residues. From germline, CDR1 is SGHRS and CDR2 YFSETQ.

The chain recombines TRBV7-2 with TRBJ1-3, with D possibly TRBD1 on 6 matching bases. Germline V gene lookup returns CDR1 SGHTA and CDR2 FQGNSA. Trimming shortened V by 5 bases and J by 0 bases, and 11 bases separated the two germline ends. This CDR3 is built from 15 residues. CDR3 DNA: TGTGCCAGCAGCCGCGGACAGTTCTCTGGAAACACCATATATTTT. Its protein product is CASSRGQFSGNTIYF.

J is TRBJ2-7 and V is TRBV28; possibly TRBD2 for D (5 bases). The CDR3 totals 14 residues. Germline CDR1 is MDHEN and CDR2 is SYDVKM. With 4 bases removed from V and 0 bases from J, the gap between germline ends came to 10 bases. The CDR3: CASSYLGGSYEQYF. The CDR3 nucleotides are TGTGCCAGCAGTTACCTAGGAGGCTCCTACGAGCAGTACTTC.

V gene TRBV6-6 combines with J gene TRBJ2-2, with no clear D. V was pared by 0 bases and J by 6 bases, with 11 bases between. The germline V gene encodes CDR1 MNHNY and CDR2 SVGAGI (reference sequence). The CDR3 extends over 15 amino acids. The chain's CDR3 is CASSYSAGVSGELFF. In DNA form, the CDR3 reads TGTGCCAGCAGTTACTCCGCCGGAGTGTCCGGGGAGCTGTTTTTT.

The V and J genes are TRBV12-3 or TRBV12-4 and TRBJ2-7; D is ambiguous. The ends were cut back, 3 bases at V and 3 bases at J, with 9 bases in the middle. The CDR3 is 13 residues long. CDR3 sequence: CASSFGGRYEQYF. The DNA of the CDR3 is TGTGCCAGCAGTTTTGGCGGTCGCTACGAGCAGTACTTC.

The CDR3 nucleotides are TGTGCCAGCTCACCTGCAGCGGGAGGGTTCCTTGAGCAGTTCTTC. Its protein is CASSPAAGGFLEQFF. The chain employs TRBV18 and TRBJ2-1; TRBD2 aligns across 10 bases. Germline trimming cut 3 bases from V and 9 bases from J; bases unmatched to any gene: 8. Germline values: CDR1 KGHSH, CDR2 LQKENI. The CDR3 runs 15 residues.

The chain is built from TRBV11-2 and TRBJ1-2; 9 positions match TRBD1. The CDR3 length is 13 residues. Germline V gene data show CDR1 as SGHAT and CDR2 as FQNNGV. J gave up 4 bases and V 5 bases, and 2 bases lay outside the gene matches. The CDR3 nucleotides read TGTGCCAGCAGCGAGGACAGGGGCTATGGCTACACCTTC. It encodes CASSEDRGYGYTF. The whole variable domain, filled in from reference TRBV11-2 and TRBJ1-2, reads EAGVAQSPRYKIIEKRQSVAFWCNPISGHATLYWYQQILGQGPKLLIQFQNNGVVDDSQLPKDRFSAERLKGVDSTLKIQPAKLEDSAVYLCASSEDRGYGYTFGSGTRLTVV.